The subject of this entry is one T cell receptor beta chain. These data are taken from a study of T cell responses to AZD1222 COVID-19 vaccine. Germline V gives CDR1 SGHDN, CDR2 FVKESK. The CDR3 extends over 14 amino acids. V was clipped by 5 bases and J by 3 bases, with 11 bases between them. Generated by immunoSEQ multiplex PCR, the TCRdb table keeps only in-frame clones and is missing some. This table holds some 120,000 clones, about 83% found once. The V gene is TRBV14, the J gene TRBJ2-1; perhaps TRBD2 as D (6 bases). The sequence was collected from an adult in good health. The source was peripheral blood, collected on day 0 of AZD1222 vaccination. This chain's CDR3 is CASSGTLLYNEQFF. The CDR3 bases are TGTGCCAGCAGCGGGACTCTCCTCTACAATGAGCAGTTCTTC. Full variable domain (remainder filled in from reference TRBV14 and TRBJ2-1): EAGVTQFPSHSVIEKGQTVTLRCDPISGHDNLYWYRRVMGKEIKFLLHFVKESKQDESGMPNNRFLAERTGGTYSTLKVQPAELEDSGVYFCASSGTLLYNEQFFGPGTRLTVL.